This TCR beta chain originates from a study of somatic mutations in cytotoxic T cells in rheumatoid arthritis. Germline V CDR1 and CDR2: MNHEY, SMNVEV (reference sequence). The CDR3 contains 17 residues. J gave up 7 bases and V 5 bases, and 13 bases lay outside the gene matches. Study outcomes and limitations: Statistically, CD8+ T-cell clonality was not significantly distinct between individuals with rheumatoid arthritis and age-matched healthy controls.

Note on this clone: The antigen is unknown.

The method was immunoSEQ multiplex PCR; TCRdb's version includes in-frame clones alone and lacks a portion of them. The sample has 15,000 to 20,000 clones, about four fifths seen once. The V call is TRBV27, the J call TRBJ2-2, with 10 bases that match TRBD2. This TCR was sampled from a man younger than 35 with rheumatoid arthritis. The sequencing input was CD8+ T cells sorted from blood. The chain's CDR3 is CASSPDLAGAGGGELFF. The CDR3 nucleotides are TGTGCCAGCAGTCCCGACCTAGCGGGGGCCGGGGGCGGGGAGCTGTTTTTT.